This passage covers 26 T cell receptor beta chains from one sample sequenced in a study of T-cell memory formation after mild COVID-19. TCRdb passed the 5' RACE reads through MiXCR, listing each CDR3 protein once. The sample shows 13,000 to 15,000 distinct CDR3 sequences, 20% to 25% of them seen only once. Sequenced sample: PBMCs or a T cell subset sorted from them (not recorded which). The source of these receptors is a man in his late teens or twenties who had mild COVID-19 (a few samples of this study predate the infection). Cell type and time point are not known.

This clonotype was seen many times. The chain carries TRBV27 and TRBJ2-7; D is possibly TRBD2 (5 bases). From germline, CDR1 is MNHEY and CDR2 SMNVEV (reference sequence). The CDR3 contains 14 residues. The V and J ends lost 3 bases and 4 bases respectively, with 13 bases between them. CDR3 region: CASSFGIGAYEQYV. CDR3 coding DNA: TGTGCCAGCAGTTTCGGGATCGGAGCTTACGAGCAGTACGTC.

This clonotype has a count of ten or more. The genes are TRBV24-1 and TRBJ2-1; D is uncertain. This CDR3 is 14 amino acids long. Trimming pared 0 bases from V and 10 bases from J, leaving 12 bases between. The V gene's germline CDR1 is KGHDR and CDR2 SFDVKD. The CDR3 bases are TGTGCCACCAGTGATTTGAGTGGCCGGGTGGAGCAGTTCTTC. Its protein product is CATSDLSGRVEQFF.

The gene calls are TRBV5-1 and TRBJ2-5, with D perhaps TRBD1 or TRBD2 (5 bases each). The germline V gene encodes CDR1 SGHRS and CDR2 YFSETQ. This CDR3 has 13 amino acids. V shed 7 bases and J shed 4 bases, with 14 bases lying between them. The CDR3 nucleotides are TGCGCCAGCTACTCGAGGGGCCCAGAGACCCAGTACTTC. Its translation is CASYSRGPETQYF.

The gene calls are TRBV27 and TRBJ1-4; no reliable D call. CDR3 length equals 14 residues. The germline gives CDR1 MNHEY, CDR2 SMNVEV (reference sequence). Trimming cost V 5 bases and J 5 bases, with 12 bases left between them. In DNA, the CDR3 is TGTGCCAGCAGTGACACAGTGATGAATGAAAAACTGTTTTTT. It specifies CASSDTVMNEKLFF. The full variable domain, with the rest looked up from reference TRBV27 and TRBJ1-4, is EAQVTQNPRYLITVTGKKLTVTCSQNMNHEYMSWYRQDPGLGLRQIYYSMNVEVTDKGDVPEGYKVSRKEKRNFPLILESPSPNQTSLYFCASSDTVMNEKLFFGSGTQLSVL.

This clonotype was recorded at least ten times. The rearrangement joins TRBV9 to TRBJ1-1; TRBD1 might be the D (5 bases). From germline, CDR1 is SGDLS and CDR2 YYNGEE. V was pared by 4 bases and J by 6 bases, with 7 bases between. The CDR3 covers 11 residues. Here the CDR3 reads CASSRGAEAFF. DNA for the CDR3: TGTGCCAGCAGCCGGGGGGCTGAAGCTTTCTTT.

The rearrangement links TRBV5-5 to TRBJ1-5; D is unresolved. Trimming removed 2 bases at V and 5 bases at J, with 8 bases between. The CDR3 is 13 amino acids. Germline V gene sequence: CDR1 SGHKS, CDR2 YYEKEE (reference sequence). The CDR3 spells CASSLGRDQPQHF. Written as DNA, the CDR3 is TGTGCCAGCAGCTTAGGACGAGATCAGCCCCAGCATTTT. Variable domain in full (rest from reference TRBV5-5 and TRBJ1-5): DAGVTQSPTHLIKTRGQQVTLRCSPISGHKSVSWYQQVLGQGPQFIFQYYEKEERGRGNFPDRFSARQFPNYSSELNVNALLLGDSALYLCASSLGRDQPQHFGDGTRLSIL.

The rearrangement joins TRBV27 to TRBJ1-2, with 7 nucleotides matching TRBD1. Germline loops: CDR1 MNHEY, CDR2 SMNVEV (reference sequence). The CDR3 length is 13 residues. With 7 bases clipped from V and 3 bases from J, the junction kept 5 bases outside the gene matches. The CDR3 protein is CASMGTAYYGYTF. CDR3 DNA: TGTGCCAGCATGGGGACAGCCTACTATGGCTACACCTTC.

This clonotype was seen at least ten times. The chain combines TRBV6-5 with TRBJ1-1; D remains ambiguous. The CDR3 has 11 residues. Trimming pared 6 bases from V and 8 bases from J, leaving 10 bases between. Looked up from germline, CDR1 is MNHEY and CDR2 is SVGAGI. Here the CDR3 DNA reads TGTGCCAGCAGCCCAGGAGTCGAAGCTTTCTTT. Its protein is CASSPGVEAFF.

This clonotype came up many times. The chain has TRBV5-1 and TRBJ2-1; D tentatively reads TRBD1 or TRBD2 (5 bases each). There are 13 residues in the CDR3. The V and J ends lost 7 bases and 2 bases respectively, with 10 bases between them. Germline V gene data show CDR1 as SGHRS and CDR2 as YFSETQ. CDR3 sequence reads: CASGRGPYNEQFF. The CDR3 DNA follows: TGCGCCAGCGGCCGGGGCCCCTACAATGAGCAGTTCTTC.

This clonotype was counted between two and nine times. The V call is TRBV21-1, the J call TRBJ1-5. TRBV21-1 is a pseudogene. The CDR3 spans 16 residues. CDR3 sequence: CASSKATTMRNQPQHF. In DNA, the CDR3 is TGTGCCAGCAGCAAAGCCACCACAATGCGCAATCAGCCCCAGCATTTT.

Written as DNA, the CDR3 is TGTGCCAGCAGCTTAGTAGGGGACTACGAGCAGTACTTC. It yields the protein CASSLVGDYEQYF. The chain combines TRBV7-9 with TRBJ2-7; the D gene is possibly TRBD1 (5 bases). Trimming took 1 base from V and 3 from J, leaving 7 bases between them. Germline V CDR1 and CDR2: SEHNR, FQNEAQ (reference sequence). The CDR3 runs to 13 residues.

The genes are TRBV6-2 or TRBV6-3 and TRBJ1-5, with 10 bases fitting TRBD1. The CDR3 is made up of 14 amino acids. The ends lost 6 bases at V and 4 bases at J; junction bases unmatched: 3. The germline V gene encodes CDR1 MNHEY and CDR2 SVGEGT. This chain's CDR3 is CASSRDRGNQPQHF. DNA of the CDR3: TGTGCCAGCAGCCGGGACAGGGGAAATCAGCCCCAGCATTTT.

As to this clonotype: A much bigger clone sits one base away, suggesting this may be a read error. This chain joins TRBV10-2 and TRBJ2-7; perhaps TRBD2 as D (5 bases). Germline lookup yields CDR1 WSHSY and CDR2 SAAADI. The V end was cut by 7 bases, the J end by 3 bases, with 10 bases between. This CDR3 region has 12 residues. As DNA, the CDR3 is TGCGCCAGCACCGGTGGGAGCTACGAGCAGTACTTC. Translated: CASTGGSYEQYF.

This clonotype has ten or more counts. The chain carries TRBV27 and TRBJ2-7; no clear D gene. V was clipped by 11 bases and J by 1 base, with 9 bases between them. The CDR3 totals 11 residues. Germline V CDR1 and CDR2: MNHEY, SMNVEV (reference sequence). CDR3 amino acids: CASGRSYEQYF. In DNA form, the CDR3 reads TGTGCCTCGGGCCGTTCCTACGAGCAGTACTTC.

This clonotype is a singleton in its sample. V and J are TRBV3-1 and TRBJ2-1; D gene uncertain. CDR3 size: 13 residues. Germline V lookup: CDR1 LGHDT, CDR2 YNNKEL (reference sequence). Trimming removed 1 base from V and 6 bases from J, with 7 bases in between. The CDR3 spells CASSQGISNEQFF. CDR3 bases: TGTGCCAGCAGCCAAGGAATATCCAATGAGCAGTTCTTC.

This clonotype was observed many times. The chain has TRBV7-9 and TRBJ2-2; 7 nucleotides line up with TRBD1. With V trimmed by 0 bases and J by 7 bases, 20 bases remained unmatched. Germline loops: CDR1 SEHNR, CDR2 FQNEAQ (reference sequence). The length of the CDR3 is 20 residues. The CDR3 DNA reads TGTGCCAGCAGCTTAGCCGGCAGGGGGAGTCCACGCGTCGCGATCGGGGAGCTGTTTTTT. Protein product: CASSLAGRGSPRVAIGELFF.

This clonotype was recorded many times. The V gene is TRBV20-1, the J gene TRBJ2-3; tentatively, D is TRBD1 (6 bases). This CDR3 has 15 residues. Germline lookup yields CDR1 DFQATT and CDR2 SNEGSKA (reference sequence). V dropped 5 bases and J dropped 3 bases, with 18 bases sitting between them. CDR3 in amino acids: CSACSYRVRTDTQYF. Written as DNA, the CDR3 is TGCAGTGCTTGTAGCTACAGGGTTCGTACAGATACGCAGTATTTT.

This clonotype came up a few times. The rearrangement links TRBV6-5 to TRBJ2-2, with 10 nucleotides matching TRBD1. V lost 5 bases and J lost 5; bases outside the gene matches: 11. This CDR3 contains 17 residues. Germline V gene data show CDR1 as MNHEY and CDR2 as SVGAGI. This CDR3 reads CASSNLAGTGVTGELFF. In DNA, the CDR3 is TGTGCCAGCAGTAACCTGGCCGGGACAGGGGTTACCGGGGAGCTGTTTTTT.

The V and J genes are TRBV18 and TRBJ2-5; TRBD2 is a possible D gene (5 bases). V was trimmed by 6 bases and J by 7 bases, leaving 21 bases between them. CDR1 and CDR2 from the germline V gene are KGHSH and LQKENI. CDR3 size: 15 residues. For the CDR3, the DNA is TGTGCCAGCTCGCCCCTTAGAGGGCCTGAAGGGACCCAGTACTTC. Its protein is CASSPLRGPEGTQYF.

In this sample, this clonotype turned up many times. This sequence joins TRBV5-1 and TRBJ2-3; D may be TRBD1 (6 bases). This CDR3 has 15 amino acids. Germline V CDR1 and CDR2: SGHRS, YFSETQ. V was trimmed by 1 base and J by 0 bases, leaving 9 bases between them. The CDR3: CASSLYRASTDTQYF. CDR3 nucleotides: TGCGCCAGCAGCTTGTACAGGGCCAGCACAGATACGCAGTATTTT. The variable domain in full, completed from reference TRBV5-1 and TRBJ2-3, reads KAGVTQTPRYLIKTRGQQVTLSCSPISGHRSVSWYQQTPGQGLQFLFEYFSETQRNKGNFPGRFSGRQFSNSRSEMNVSTLELGDSALYLCASSLYRASTDTQYFGPGTRLTVL.

The sample holds many counts of this clonotype. The rearrangement uses TRBV11-2 and TRBJ2-5; TRBD1 is a possible D gene (5 bases). The germline V and J ends were trimmed by 5 bases and 5 bases, with 15 bases remaining between them. The length of the CDR3 is 14 residues. The V gene's germline CDR1 is SGHAT and CDR2 FQNNGV. The CDR3, as DNA: TGTGCCAGCAGCCCCACCTCAGGGCGGGAGACCCAGTACTTC. This encodes CASSPTSGRETQYF.

In this sample, this clonotype turned up many times. The chain uses TRBV20-1 and TRBJ2-7, with D possibly TRBD2 on 6 matching bases. Trimming pared 2 bases from V and 6 bases from J, leaving 14 bases between. The CDR3 runs to 13 residues. Germline CDR1 and CDR2: DFQATT and SNEGSKA (reference sequence). The CDR3 reads CSARPPEGGEQYF. The CDR3, as DNA: TGCAGTGCTAGACCCCCCGAGGGAGGCGAGCAGTACTTC.

This clonotype was detected many times. CDR3 bases: TGCGCCAGCAGCCAGGCGGTGTTTGGGCTTGGCTACACCTTC. Protein sequence: CASSQAVFGLGYTF. The chain employs TRBV4-3 and TRBJ1-2, with D hard to call. The CDR3 is 14 amino acids. CDR1 and CDR2 (germline): LGHNA, YSLEER. V dropped 3 bases and J dropped 7 bases, with 15 bases sitting between them.

This chain links TRBV4-3 with TRBJ1-4, with 8 bases that match TRBD1. CDR1 is LGHNA and CDR2 is YSLEER in the germline V gene. This CDR3 is 15 amino acids long. J was trimmed by 7 bases and V by 5 bases; bases with no gene match: 9. This CDR3 is CASSADRVPSEKLFF. The DNA of the CDR3 is TGCGCCAGCAGCGCGGACAGGGTTCCGAGTGAAAAACTGTTTTTT.

V is TRBV20-1 and J is TRBJ1-5; D remains unclear. V lost 4 bases to trimming and J lost 0 bases, with 4 bases between them. CDR1 is DFQATT and CDR2 is SNEGSKA in the germline V gene (reference sequence). This CDR3 is 12 amino acids long. CDR3 region: CSATPSNQPQHF. CDR3 bases: TGCAGTGCTACCCCTAGCAATCAGCCCCAGCATTTT.

The chain couples TRBV4-3 to TRBJ2-3; D unresolved. There are 16 residues in the CDR3. Germline lookup yields CDR1 LGHNA and CDR2 YSLEER. V was cut by 0 bases and J by 2 bases, with 12 bases left in between. CDR3 coding DNA: TGCGCCAGCAGCCAAGAGGAATGGAGAAACACAGATACGCAGTATTTT. This gives the protein CASSQEEWRNTDTQYF.